This T cell receptor (beta chain) is drawn from a study of cytomegalovirus exposure and HLA in healthy donors. Germline V lookup: CDR1 SEHNR, CDR2 FQNEAQ (reference sequence). Trimming removed 10 bases from V and 15 bases from J; junction bases left unmatched: 23. The CDR3 contains 15 residues. PCR amplification relied on 60 Vbeta primers (plus 13 Jbeta primers). Repertoires were generated with immunoSEQ multiplex PCR, while TCRdb's copy carries only in-frame clones and drops some. The repertoire holds tens of thousands of clones, more than 65% seen once, with about 1.2% in the top ten. Material: PBMCs. The genes are TRBV7-9 and TRBJ2-1; 8 bases are a match to TRBD2. The sequence derives from a girl aged 2 to 10 in good health and CMV-seropositive. The CDR3 DNA is TGTGCCATCTCCCGACCACAACTAGCGGAGATTGTACCGTTCTTC. Its translation is CAISRPQLAEIVPFF. The complete variable domain, with remaining parts taken from reference TRBV7-9 and TRBJ2-1, reads DTGVSQNPRHKITKRGQNVTFRCDPISEHNRLYWYRQTLGQGPEFLTYFQNEAQLEKSRLLSDRFSAERPKGSFSTLEIQRTEQGDSAMYLCAISRPQLAEIVPFFGPGTRLTVL.